This T cell receptor (beta chain) emerged from a study of shared T cell receptors in the human thymus. Only in-frame clones appear in the TCRdb table, and some are missing; sequencing was by immunoSEQ multiplex PCR. The sample includes approximately 580,000 clones, approximately 78% of them seen just once. V shed 2 bases and J shed 4 bases, with 14 bases lying between them. Germline V gene lookup returns CDR1 MDHEN and CDR2 SYDVKM. This CDR3 is 16 amino acids long. These same data were also listed under a study on human thymus T cells. That study reports: The thymus was resected at corrective cardiac surgery.

This sequence was found in a boy under two years old with a congenital heart defect. The sample consisted of thymocytes. This rearrangement joins TRBV28 to TRBJ2-2; D ambiguous. The CDR3 DNA follows: TGTGCCAGCAGTTTAAGGCGCCAGGAAAGCACCGGGGAGCTGTTTTTT. It translates to CASSLRRQESTGELFF.